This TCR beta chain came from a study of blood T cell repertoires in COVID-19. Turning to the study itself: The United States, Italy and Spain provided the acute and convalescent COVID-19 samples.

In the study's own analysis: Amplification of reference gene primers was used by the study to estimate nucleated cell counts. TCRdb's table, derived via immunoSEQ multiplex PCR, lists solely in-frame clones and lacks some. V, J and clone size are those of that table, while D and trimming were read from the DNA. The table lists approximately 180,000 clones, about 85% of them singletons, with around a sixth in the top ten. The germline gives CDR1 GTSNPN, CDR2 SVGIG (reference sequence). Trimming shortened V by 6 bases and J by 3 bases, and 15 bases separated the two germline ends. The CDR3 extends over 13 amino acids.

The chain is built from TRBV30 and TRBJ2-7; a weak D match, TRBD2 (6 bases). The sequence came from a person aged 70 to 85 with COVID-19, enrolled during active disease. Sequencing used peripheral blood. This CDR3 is CACERDSIYEQYF. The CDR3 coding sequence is TGTGCCTGTGAAAGGGACTCCATCTACGAGCAGTACTTC.